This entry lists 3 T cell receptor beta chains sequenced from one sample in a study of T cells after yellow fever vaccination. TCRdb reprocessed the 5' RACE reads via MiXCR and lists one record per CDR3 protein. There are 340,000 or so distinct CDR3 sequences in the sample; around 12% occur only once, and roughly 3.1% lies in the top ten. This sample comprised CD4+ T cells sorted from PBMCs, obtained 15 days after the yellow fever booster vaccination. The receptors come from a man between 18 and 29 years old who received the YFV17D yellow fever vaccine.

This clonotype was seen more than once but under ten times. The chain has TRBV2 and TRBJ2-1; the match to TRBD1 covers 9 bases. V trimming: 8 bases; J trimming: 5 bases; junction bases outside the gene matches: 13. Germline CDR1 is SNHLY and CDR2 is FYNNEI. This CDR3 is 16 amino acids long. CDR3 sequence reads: CASGNYPGQGNNEQFF. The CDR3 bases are TGTGCCAGCGGGAATTACCCGGGACAGGGTAACAATGAGCAGTTCTTC.

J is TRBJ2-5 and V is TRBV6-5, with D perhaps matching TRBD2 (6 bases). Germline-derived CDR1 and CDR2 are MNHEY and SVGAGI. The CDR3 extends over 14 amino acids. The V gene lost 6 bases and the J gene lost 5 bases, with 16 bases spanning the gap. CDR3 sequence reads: CASSQRLDEETQYF. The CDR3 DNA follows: TGTGCCAGCAGCCAGAGACTAGATGAGGAGACCCAGTACTTC.

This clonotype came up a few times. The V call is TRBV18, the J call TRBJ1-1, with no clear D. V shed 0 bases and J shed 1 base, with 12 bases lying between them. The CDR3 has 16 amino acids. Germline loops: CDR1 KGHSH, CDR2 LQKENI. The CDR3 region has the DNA TGTGCCAGCTCACCACCCGGCAGATATCCGAACACTGAAGCTTTCTTT. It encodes CASSPPGRYPNTEAFF.